The 5 T cell receptor beta chains below all came from one sample that was sequenced in a study of blood T cell repertoires in COVID-19. This table comes from immunoSEQ multiplex PCR, and its TCRdb copy is limited to in-frame clones, with some not included. The repertoire includes roughly 240,000 clones, 75% to 90% of them detected once, and about 1% sits in the top ten. The sequenced material came from PBMCs or T cells enriched from blood (not recorded which). These receptors all stem from a middle-aged man who had been exposed to COVID-19.

V gene TRBV7-3 combines with J gene TRBJ2-5, with TRBD1 identical over 7 bases. V gave up 4 bases and J gave up 5 bases; unmatched junction bases: 10. The germline V gene encodes CDR1 SGHTA and CDR2 FQGTGA. This CDR3 is built from 15 residues. In DNA form, the CDR3 reads TGTGCCAGCAGCTCACAGGGGATGCTAGGCGAGACCCAGTACTTC. Translated, it gives CASSSQGMLGETQYF.

This clone was seen a handful of times. This sequence joins TRBV5-1 and TRBJ2-3; D is possibly TRBD2 (5 bases). Looked up from germline, CDR1 is SGHRS and CDR2 is YFSETQ. CDR3 length: 15 amino acids. Trimming left V 0 bases short and J 4 bases short, with 12 bases between. DNA of the CDR3: TGCGCCAGCAGCTTGGGGGCCGGGGATGCAGATACGCAGTATTTT. Translated, it gives CASSLGAGDADTQYF.

The chain joins TRBV28 to TRBJ2-1, with 9 bases fitting TRBD2. Germline assignment: CDR1 MDHEN and CDR2 SYDVKM. Trimming took 0 bases from V and 8 from J; bases not matched to a gene: 5. The length of the CDR3 is 15 residues. CDR3 sequence (DNA): TGTGCCAGCAGTTTATGGAGACGGACTAGCGATGAGCAGTTCTTC. Translation: CASSLWRRTSDEQFF.

The genes are TRBV5-5 and TRBJ2-5; 8 bases are shared with TRBD2. Looked up from germline, CDR1 is SGHKS and CDR2 is YYEKEE (reference sequence). The CDR3 covers 15 residues. J was trimmed by 7 bases and V by 5 bases; bases with no gene match: 13. The CDR3 reads CASSTGGAVVRTQYF. DNA for the CDR3: TGTGCCAGCAGTACCGGGGGGGCAGTCGTTAGGACCCAGTACTTC.

The chain employs TRBV19 and TRBJ2-1, with D perhaps matching TRBD1 (6 bases). The CDR3 has 15 amino acids. V was pared by 5 bases and J by 3 bases, with 14 bases between. Germline loops: CDR1 LNHDA, CDR2 SQIVND (reference sequence). The CDR3 spells CASSSGSRGYNEQFF. The CDR3 DNA is TGTGCCAGTAGTTCCGGCTCCAGGGGCTACAATGAGCAGTTCTTC.